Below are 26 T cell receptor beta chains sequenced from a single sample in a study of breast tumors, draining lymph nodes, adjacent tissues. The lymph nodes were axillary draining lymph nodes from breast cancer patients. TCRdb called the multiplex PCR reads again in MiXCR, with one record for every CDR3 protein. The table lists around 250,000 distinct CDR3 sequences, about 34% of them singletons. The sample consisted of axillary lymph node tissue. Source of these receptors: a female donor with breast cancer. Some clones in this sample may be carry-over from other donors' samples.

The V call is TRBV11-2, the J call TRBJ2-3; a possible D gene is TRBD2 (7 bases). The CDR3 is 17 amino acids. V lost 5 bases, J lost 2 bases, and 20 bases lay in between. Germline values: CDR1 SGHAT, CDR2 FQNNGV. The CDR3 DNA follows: TGTGCCAGCAGCCAAGCCACCGGGGGGCCTTACACAGATACGCAGTATTTT. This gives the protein CASSQATGGPYTDTQYF.

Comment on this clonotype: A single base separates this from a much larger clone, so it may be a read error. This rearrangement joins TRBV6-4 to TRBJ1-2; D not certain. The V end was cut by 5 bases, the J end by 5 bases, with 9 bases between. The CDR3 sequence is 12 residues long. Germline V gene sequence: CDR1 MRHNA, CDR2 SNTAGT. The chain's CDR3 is CASSRDGYGYTF. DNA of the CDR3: TGTGCCAGCAGTCGCGACGGTTATGGCTACACCTTC.

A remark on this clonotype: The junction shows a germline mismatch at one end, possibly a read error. CDR3 residues: CATSDGGLAGRWALCF. The DNA of the CDR3 is TGTGCCACCAGTGACGGGGGACTAGCGGGCCGTTGGGCCCTGTGCTTC. This sequence joins TRBV24-1 and TRBJ2-5; TRBD2 matches 12 bases. This CDR3 is built from 16 residues. The germline V gene has CDR1 KGHDR and CDR2 SFDVKD.

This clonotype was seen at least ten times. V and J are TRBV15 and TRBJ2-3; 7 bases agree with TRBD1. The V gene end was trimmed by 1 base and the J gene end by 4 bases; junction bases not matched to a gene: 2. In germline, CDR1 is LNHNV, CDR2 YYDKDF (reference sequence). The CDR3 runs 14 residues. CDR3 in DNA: TGTGCCACCAGCAGAGGAGGGGGCGCAGATACGCAGTATTTT. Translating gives CATSRGGGADTQYF.

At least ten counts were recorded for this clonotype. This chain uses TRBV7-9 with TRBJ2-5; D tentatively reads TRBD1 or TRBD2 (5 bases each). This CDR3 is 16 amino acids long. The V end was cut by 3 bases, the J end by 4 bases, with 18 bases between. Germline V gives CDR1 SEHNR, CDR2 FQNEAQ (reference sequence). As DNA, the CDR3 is TGTGCCAGCAGCTTTCAGGGAGCTCCCCTTGGAGAGACCCAGTACTTC. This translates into CASSFQGAPLGETQYF.

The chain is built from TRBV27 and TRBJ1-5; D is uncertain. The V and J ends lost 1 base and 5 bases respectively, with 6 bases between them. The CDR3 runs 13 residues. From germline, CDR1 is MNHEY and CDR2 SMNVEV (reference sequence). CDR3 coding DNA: TGTGCCAGCAGTTTATTTTCATATCAGCCCCAGCATTTT. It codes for CASSLFSYQPQHF.

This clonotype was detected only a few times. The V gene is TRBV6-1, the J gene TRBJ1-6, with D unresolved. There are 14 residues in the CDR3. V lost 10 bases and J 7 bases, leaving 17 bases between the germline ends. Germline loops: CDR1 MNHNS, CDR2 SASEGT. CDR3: CATRAPPGNSPLHF. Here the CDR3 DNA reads TGTGCCACCAGAGCACCCCCGGGGAATTCACCCCTCCACTTT.

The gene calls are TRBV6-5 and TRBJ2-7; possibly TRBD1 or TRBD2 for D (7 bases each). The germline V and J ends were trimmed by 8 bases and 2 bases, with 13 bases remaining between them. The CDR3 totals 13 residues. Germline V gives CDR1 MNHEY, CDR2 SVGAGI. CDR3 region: CASRPGGAYEQYF. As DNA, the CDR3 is TGTGCCAGCCGACCAGGGGGGGCCTACGAGCAGTACTTC.

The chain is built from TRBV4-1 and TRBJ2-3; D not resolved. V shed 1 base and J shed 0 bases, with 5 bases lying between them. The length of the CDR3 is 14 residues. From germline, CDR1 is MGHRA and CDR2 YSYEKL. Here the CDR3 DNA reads TGCGCCAGCAGCCAAGCGTCGAGCACAGATACGCAGTATTTT. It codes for CASSQASSTDTQYF.

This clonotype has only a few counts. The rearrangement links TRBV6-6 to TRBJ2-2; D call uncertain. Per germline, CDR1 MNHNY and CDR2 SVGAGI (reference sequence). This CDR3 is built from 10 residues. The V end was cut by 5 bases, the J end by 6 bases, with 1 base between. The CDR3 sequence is CASSPGELFF. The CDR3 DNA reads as TGTGCCAGCAGTCCCGGGGAGCTGTTTTTT.

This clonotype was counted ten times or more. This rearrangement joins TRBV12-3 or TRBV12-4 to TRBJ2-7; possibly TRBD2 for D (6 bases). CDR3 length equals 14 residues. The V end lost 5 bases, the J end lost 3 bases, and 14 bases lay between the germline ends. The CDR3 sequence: CASSPRASVYEQYF. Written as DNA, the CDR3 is TGTGCCAGCAGTCCCCGAGCTAGCGTCTACGAGCAGTACTTC.

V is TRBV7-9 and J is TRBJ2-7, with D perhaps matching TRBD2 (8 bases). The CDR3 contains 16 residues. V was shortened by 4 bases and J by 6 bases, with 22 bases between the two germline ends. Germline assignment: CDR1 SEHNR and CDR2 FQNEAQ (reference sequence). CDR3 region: CASSSYRGAGVGEQYF. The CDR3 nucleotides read TGTGCCAGCAGCTCTTACAGGGGAGCGGGAGTAGGCGAGCAGTACTTC.

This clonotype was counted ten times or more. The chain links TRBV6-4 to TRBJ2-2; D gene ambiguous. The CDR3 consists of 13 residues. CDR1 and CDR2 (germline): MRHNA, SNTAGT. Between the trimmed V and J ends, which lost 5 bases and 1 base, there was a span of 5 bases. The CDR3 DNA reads TGTGCCAGCAGTTCTGGGAACACCGGGGAGCTGTTTTTT. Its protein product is CASSSGNTGELFF.

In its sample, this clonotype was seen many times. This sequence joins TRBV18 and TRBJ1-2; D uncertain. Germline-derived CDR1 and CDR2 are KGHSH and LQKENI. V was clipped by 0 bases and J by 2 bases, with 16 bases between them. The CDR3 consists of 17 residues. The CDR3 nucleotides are TGTGCCAGCTCACCACCCGACACTCGCGGTGGCAACTATGGCTACACCTTC. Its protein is CASSPPDTRGGNYGYTF. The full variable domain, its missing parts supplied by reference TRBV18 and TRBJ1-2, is NAGVMQNPRHLVRRRGQEARLRCSPMKGHSHVYWYRQLPEEGLKFMVYLQKENIIDESGMPKERFSAEFPKEGPSILRIQQVVRGDSAAYFCASSPPDTRGGNYGYTFGSGTRLTVV.

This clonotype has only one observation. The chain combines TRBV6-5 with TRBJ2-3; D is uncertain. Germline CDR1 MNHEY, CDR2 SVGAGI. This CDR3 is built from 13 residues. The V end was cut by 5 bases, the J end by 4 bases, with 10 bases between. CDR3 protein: CASSLKGPDTQYF. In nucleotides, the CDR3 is TGTGCCAGCAGTCTTAAGGGCCCAGATACGCAGTATTTT.

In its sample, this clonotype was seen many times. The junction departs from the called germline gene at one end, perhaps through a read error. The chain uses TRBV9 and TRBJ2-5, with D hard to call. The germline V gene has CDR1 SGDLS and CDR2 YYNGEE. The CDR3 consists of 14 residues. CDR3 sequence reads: CASSVGVHQETQSF. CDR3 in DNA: TGTGCCAGCAGCGTAGGGGTTCACCAAGAGACCCAGTCCTTC.

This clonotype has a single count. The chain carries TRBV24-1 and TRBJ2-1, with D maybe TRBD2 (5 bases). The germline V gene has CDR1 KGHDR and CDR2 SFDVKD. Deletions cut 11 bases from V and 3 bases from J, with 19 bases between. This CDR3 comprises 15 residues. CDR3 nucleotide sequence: TGTGCCATCAGCGTTGTGAGCGGTCGCTACAATGAGCAGTTCTTC. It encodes CAISVVSGRYNEQFF.

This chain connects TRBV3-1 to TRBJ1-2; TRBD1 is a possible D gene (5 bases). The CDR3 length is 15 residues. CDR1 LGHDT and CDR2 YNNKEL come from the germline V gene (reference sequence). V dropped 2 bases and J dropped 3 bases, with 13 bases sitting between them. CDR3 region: CASSQYEGPYYGYTF. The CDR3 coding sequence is TGTGCCAGCAGCCAATATGAGGGGCCCTACTATGGCTACACCTTC. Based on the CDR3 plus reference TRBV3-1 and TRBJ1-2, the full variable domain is DTAVSQTPKYLVTQMGNDKSIKCEQNLGHDTMYWYKQDSKKFLKIMFSYNNKELIINETVPNRFSPKSPDKAHLNLHINSLELGDSAVYFCASSQYEGPYYGYTFGSGTRLTVV.

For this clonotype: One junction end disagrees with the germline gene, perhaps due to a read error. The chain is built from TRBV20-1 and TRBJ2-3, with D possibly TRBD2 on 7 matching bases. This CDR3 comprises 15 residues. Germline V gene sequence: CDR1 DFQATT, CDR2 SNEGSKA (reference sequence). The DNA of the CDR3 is TGCAGTGCGACATCTCGTGGGGGGGCCCCCGATACGCGGTATTTT. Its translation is CSATSRGGAPDTRYF.

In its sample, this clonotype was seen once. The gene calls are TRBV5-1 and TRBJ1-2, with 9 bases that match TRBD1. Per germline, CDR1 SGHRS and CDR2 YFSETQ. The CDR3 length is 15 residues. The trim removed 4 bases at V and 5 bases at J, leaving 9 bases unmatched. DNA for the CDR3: TGCGCCAGCAGCGGGGGACAGGGAGCGGTTTATGGCTACACCTTC. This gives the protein CASSGGQGAVYGYTF.

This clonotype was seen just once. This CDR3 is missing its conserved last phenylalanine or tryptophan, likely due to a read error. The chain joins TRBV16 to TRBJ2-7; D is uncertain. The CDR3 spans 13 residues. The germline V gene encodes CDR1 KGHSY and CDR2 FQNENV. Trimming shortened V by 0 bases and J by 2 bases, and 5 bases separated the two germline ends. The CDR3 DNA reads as TGTGCCAGCAGCCAATCGATAACCTACGAGCAGTACTCC. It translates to CASSQSITYEQYS.

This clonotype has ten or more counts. The CDR3 here is CASSVQTGSIYEQYF. The CDR3 DNA reads TGTGCCAGCAGTGTTCAGACAGGGTCCATCTACGAGCAGTACTTC. The rearrangement joins TRBV2 to TRBJ2-7, with 7 bases lining up with TRBD1. V lost 4 bases to trimming and J lost 3 bases; unmatched junction nucleotides: 9. Germline V CDR1 and CDR2: SNHLY, FYNNEI. This CDR3 is built from 15 residues.

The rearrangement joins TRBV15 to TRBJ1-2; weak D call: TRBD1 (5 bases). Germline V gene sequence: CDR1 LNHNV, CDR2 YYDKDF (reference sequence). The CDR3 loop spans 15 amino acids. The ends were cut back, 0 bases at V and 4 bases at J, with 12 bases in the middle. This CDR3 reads CATSRDQGGGYGYTF. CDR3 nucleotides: TGTGCCACCAGCAGAGATCAGGGTGGGGGCTATGGCTACACCTTC.

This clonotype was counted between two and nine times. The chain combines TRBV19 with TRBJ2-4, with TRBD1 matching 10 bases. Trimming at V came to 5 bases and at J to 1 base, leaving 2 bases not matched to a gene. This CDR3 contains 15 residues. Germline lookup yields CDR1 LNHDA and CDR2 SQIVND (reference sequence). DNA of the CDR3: TGTGCCAGTAGTTCGGGACAGGGGGCCAAAAACATTCAGTACTTC. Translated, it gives CASSSGQGAKNIQYF.

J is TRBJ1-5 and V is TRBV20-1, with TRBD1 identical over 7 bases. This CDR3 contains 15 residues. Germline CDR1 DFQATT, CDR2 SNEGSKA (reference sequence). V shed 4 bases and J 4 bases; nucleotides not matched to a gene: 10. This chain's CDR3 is CSATRGGATNQPQHF. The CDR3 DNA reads TGCAGTGCTACCAGGGGGGGGGCAACTAATCAGCCCCAGCATTTT.

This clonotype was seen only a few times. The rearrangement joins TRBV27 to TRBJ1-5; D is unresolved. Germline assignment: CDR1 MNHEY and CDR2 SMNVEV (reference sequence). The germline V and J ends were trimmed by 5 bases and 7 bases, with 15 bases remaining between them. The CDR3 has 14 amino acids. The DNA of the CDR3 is TGTGCCAGCAGTGTCTCCTGGTCAGAACAGCCCCAGCATTTT. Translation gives CASSVSWSEQPQHF.